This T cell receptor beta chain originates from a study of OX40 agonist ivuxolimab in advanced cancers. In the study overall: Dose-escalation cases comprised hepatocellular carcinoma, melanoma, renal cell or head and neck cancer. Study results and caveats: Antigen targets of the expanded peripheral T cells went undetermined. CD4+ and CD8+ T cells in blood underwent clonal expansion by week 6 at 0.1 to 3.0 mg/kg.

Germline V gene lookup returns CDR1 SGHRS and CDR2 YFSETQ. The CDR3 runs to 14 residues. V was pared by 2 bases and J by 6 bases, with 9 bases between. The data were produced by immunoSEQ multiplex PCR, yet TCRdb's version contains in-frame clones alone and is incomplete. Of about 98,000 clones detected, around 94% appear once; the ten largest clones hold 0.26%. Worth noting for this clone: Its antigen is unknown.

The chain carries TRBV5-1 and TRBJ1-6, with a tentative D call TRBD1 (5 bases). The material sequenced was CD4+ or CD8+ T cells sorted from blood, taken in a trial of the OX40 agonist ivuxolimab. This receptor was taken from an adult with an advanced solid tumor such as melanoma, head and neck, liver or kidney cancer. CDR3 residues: CASSLGDVNSPLHF. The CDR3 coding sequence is TGCGCCAGCAGCTTAGGGGACGTTAATTCACCCCTCCACTTT.